A selection of T cell receptor beta chains follows, all from one sample in a study of blood T cell repertoires in COVID-19. The repertoire was sequenced with immunoSEQ multiplex PCR; TCRdb's copy has only in-frame clones and lacks some. There are some 76,000 clones in the sample; roughly 87% occur only once, and 8.5% to 14% lies in the top ten. The specimen sequenced was peripheral blood. The receptors here all came from a man in his forties or fifties with acute or convalescent COVID-19. Each CDR3 is given with its conserved first and last residue. D genes are given only for firm matches. Clone size is stated in some rows and not others, as once, few, many or a class when expanded.

J | D | V | size | CDR3 | DNA
TRBJ1-6 | . | TRBV2 | . | CASDRLNSPLHF | TGTGCCAGCGACAGGCTAAATTCACCCCTCCACTTT
TRBJ1-2 | TRBD1 | TRBV12-3/TRBV12-4 | . | CASSPQGARGYTF | TGTGCCAGCAGTCCCCAGGGGGCGCGAGGCTACACCTTC
TRBJ2-7 | TRBD2 | TRBV19 | once | CASSFDSPGGFSEQYF | TGTGCCAGTAGTTTCGACAGCCCGGGGGGGTTTAGCGAGCAGTACTTC
TRBJ2-1 | TRBD2 | TRBV11-2 | . | CASRPISGRGNNEQFF | TGTGCCAGCAGACCAATTAGCGGGAGAGGGAACAATGAGCAGTTCTTC
TRBJ2-2 | . | TRBV6-5 | . | CASSREGRELFF | TGTGCCAGCAGCCGTGAAGGAAGGGAGCTGTTTTTT
TRBJ2-1 | TRBD1 | TRBV7-2 | . | CASSQRQGYNEQFF | TGTGCCAGCAGCCAAAGACAGGGGTACAATGAGCAGTTCTTC
TRBJ2-1 | TRBD2 | TRBV4-3 | . | CASSPGTTYNEQFF | TGCGCCAGCAGCCCCGGGACTACCTACAATGAGCAGTTCTTC
TRBJ2-7 | . | TRBV7-3 | . | CASSLVGAGYEQYF | TGTGCCAGCAGCTTAGTGGGTGCGGGCTACGAGCAGTACTTC
TRBJ1-1 | . | TRBV7-2 | . | CASSLFGNTEAFF | TGTGCCAGCAGCTTATTCGGGAACACTGAAGCTTTCTTT
TRBJ1-5 | . | TRBV4-1 | . | CASSQDSSLNQPQHF | TGCGCCAGCAGCCAAGATAGCAGCCTTAATCAGCCCCAGCATTTT
TRBJ1-6 | . | TRBV6-6 | . | CASSYSRGAESPLHF | TGTGCCAGCAGTTACTCGCGGGGGGCTGAGTCACCCCTCCACTTT
TRBJ1-6 | . | TRBV7-3 | . | CASSTTGFSGFVFSPLHF | TGTGCCAGCAGTACTACAGGGTTCAGTGGGTTCGTGTTTTCACCCCTCCACTTT
TRBJ1-4 | . | TRBV5-4 | once | CASRKETNEKLFF | TGTGCCAGCAGAAAGGAGACGAATGAAAAACTGTTTTTT
TRBJ2-5 | TRBD2 | TRBV5-1 | . | CASMWTSGETQYF | TGCGCCAGCATGTGGACTAGCGGAGAGACCCAGTACTTC
TRBJ2-2 | TRBD1 | TRBV9 | . | CASSETGYTGELFF | TGTGCCAGCAGCGAGACAGGGTACACCGGGGAGCTGTTTTTT
TRBJ1-3 | . | TRBV6-1 | . | CASSELWGLSGNTIYF | TGTGCCAGCAGTGAATTGTGGGGGCTCTCTGGAAACACCATATATTTT
TRBJ2-1 | . | TRBV7-2 | . | CASSLQRSGEQFF | TGTGCCAGCAGCTTGCAGAGGAGCGGCGAGCAGTTCTTC
TRBJ1-1 | . | TRBV19 | . | CASSIEGGNTEAFF | TGTGCCAGTAGTATAGAAGGGGGGAACACTGAAGCTTTCTTT
TRBJ2-5 | TRBD2 | TRBV4-1 | . | CASSQDQWAGVERETQYF | TGCGCCAGCAGCCAAGATCAATGGGCGGGAGTGGAGAGAGAGACCCAGTACTTC
TRBJ2-5 | TRBD2 | TRBV7-9 | . | CASSPAGAQYF | TGTGCCAGCAGTCCGGCGGGGGCCCAGTACTTC
TRBJ1-5 | . | TRBV9 | . | CASSVDGGGNQPQHF | TGTGCCAGCAGCGTAGATGGAGGGGGCAATCAGCCCCAGCATTTT
TRBJ1-2 | TRBD1 | TRBV6-5 | . | CASSRQGYYGYTF | TGTGCCAGCAGCCGACAGGGTTACTATGGCTACACCTTC
TRBJ2-3 | TRBD2 | TRBV9 | . | CASSTPLAEEADTQYF | TGTGCCAGCAGCACCCCCCTAGCGGAGGAGGCAGATACGCAGTATTTT
TRBJ2-7 | TRBD2 | TRBV6-4 | . | CASKTSGKYPYYEQYF | TGTGCCAGCAAGACTAGCGGAAAGTACCCGTACTACGAGCAGTACTTC
TRBJ1-2 | TRBD1 | TRBV5-6 | . | CASSLKGQVERGYTF | TGTGCCAGCAGCTTGAAGGGACAGGTAGAACGCGGCTACACCTTC
TRBJ2-5 | TRBD2 | TRBV7-2 | . | CASSHKGKTSGRRQETQYF | TGTGCCAGCAGCCACAAAGGGAAAACTAGCGGGAGAAGACAAGAGACCCAGTACTTC
TRBJ1-1 | . | TRBV10-3 | . | CAGGPGRYTEAFF | TGTGCCGGCGGTCCAGGGCGATACACTGAAGCTTTCTTT
TRBJ2-5 | . | TRBV7-9 | . | CASSFTGTLEETQYF | TGTGCCAGCAGTTTTACCGGGACATTGGAAGAGACCCAGTACTTC
TRBJ2-1 | . | TRBV4-2 | . | CASSQGGYEQFF | TGTGCCAGCAGCCAAGGAGGATATGAGCAGTTCTTC
TRBJ2-7 | TRBD1 | TRBV3-1/TRBV3-2 | . | CASSPGQLEQYF | TGTGCCAGCAGCCCGGGACAGCTCGAGCAGTACTTC
TRBJ2-3 | TRBD2 | TRBV10-2 | . | CASSESGGRGTQYF | TGCGCCAGCAGTGAGTCGGGAGGGAGAGGTACGCAGTATTTT
TRBJ1-2 | TRBD1 | TRBV4-3 | . | CASSQDQRGQGGHGYTF | TGCGCCAGCAGCCAAGATCAAAGGGGACAGGGGGGTCACGGCTACACCTTC
TRBJ2-5 | TRBD2 | TRBV13 | . | CASSFSHLADQETQYF | TGTGCCAGCAGCTTTTCCCACCTAGCGGACCAAGAGACCCAGTACTTC
TRBJ2-1 | . | TRBV19 | . | CASSISPSSYNEQFF | TGTGCCAGTAGTATTAGTCCTAGCTCCTACAATGAGCAGTTCTTC
TRBJ2-2 | TRBD2 | TRBV4-1 | few | CASSQGIGLATGELFF | TGCGCCAGCAGCCAAGGCATTGGACTAGCGACCGGGGAGCTGTTTTTT
TRBJ1-6 | . | TRBV15 | few | CATSTGNSPLHF | TGTGCCACCAGTACAGGGAATTCACCCCTCCACTTT
TRBJ1-5 | TRBD1 | TRBV5-1 | . | CASSLGDRADQPQHF | TGCGCCAGCAGCTTGGGCGACAGGGCCGATCAGCCCCAGCATTTT
TRBJ2-7 | TRBD2 | TRBV28 | . | CASSFGSGGSYEQYF | TGTGCCAGCAGTTTTGGTAGCGGGGGATCCTACGAGCAGTACTTC
TRBJ1-1 | . | TRBV9 | . | CASSADSEAFF | TGTGCCAGCAGTGCGGACAGTGAAGCTTTCTTT
TRBJ1-5 | . | TRBV2 | . | CASSENRNQPQHF | TGTGCCAGCAGTGAAAACAGAAATCAGCCCCAGCATTTT
TRBJ2-7 | TRBD2 | TRBV28 | . | CASSSSSGTNFYEQYF | TGTGCCAGCAGTTCTTCTAGCGGGACAAATTTTTACGAGCAGTACTTC
TRBJ2-1 | . | TRBV18 | . | CASSPSGVDEQFF | TGTGCCAGCTCACCGTCAGGGGTGGATGAGCAGTTCTTC
TRBJ2-7 | TRBD2 | TRBV19 | . | CASSLAGDPPYEQYF | TGTGCCAGTAGTTTAGCGGGAGATCCACCCTACGAGCAGTACTTC
TRBJ2-5 | . | TRBV9 | . | CASSVGVVGQETQYF | TGTGCCAGCAGCGTAGGAGTGGTCGGCCAAGAGACCCAGTACTTC
TRBJ1-1 | . | TRBV7-3 | . | CASSLTKDSEAFF | TGTGCCAGCAGCTTAACGAAAGACAGTGAAGCTTTCTTT
TRBJ1-1 | . | TRBV12-3/TRBV12-4 | . | CASSFQGGAFF | TGTGCCAGCAGTTTTCAAGGAGGAGCTTTCTTT
TRBJ1-4 | . | TRBV5-8 | . | CASSYTWGPEKLFF | TGTGCCAGCAGTTATACCTGGGGGCCTGAAAAACTGTTTTTT